The 9 T cell receptor beta chains below all came from one sample that was sequenced in a study of blood T cells in healthy people across ages. Using a J-beta primer mix together with a sample-barcoded 5' primer, a second PCR was run for 7 to 11 cycles. TCRdb redid the calling of the 5' RACE reads with MiXCR, one entry per CDR3 protein. Among 650,000 or so distinct CDR3 sequences listed, approximately 52% were seen once. Sample: blood. The receptor source for this set is a woman older than 75 in good health.

This clonotype was seen only once. This could be a read error, since a much larger clone is one nucleotide away. The rearrangement uses TRBV7-9 and TRBJ2-3, with unresolved D. Trimming stripped 0 bases from V and 1 base from J, with 14 bases between. The germline V gene encodes CDR1 SEHNR and CDR2 FQNEAQ (reference sequence). The CDR3 is 17 residues long. For the CDR3, the DNA is TGTGCCAGCAGCTTAGCAGCGCCAGCCTTAGGCACAGATACGCAGTATTTT. Amino acid sequence: CASSLAAPALGTDTQYF.

The chain carries TRBV24-1 and TRBJ1-2; D is uncertain. Germline-derived CDR1 and CDR2 are KGHDR and SFDVKD. The CDR3 sequence is 13 residues long. V lost 5 bases and J 7 bases, leaving 13 bases between the germline ends. The CDR3 DNA follows: TGTGCCACCAGTGGTGAGGGCGTGGGTGGCTACACCTTC. This sequence encodes CATSGEGVGGYTF.

This chain uses TRBV12-3 or TRBV12-4 with TRBJ2-1, with 9 nucleotides matching TRBD1. V dropped 6 bases and J dropped 8; count of bases not matched to a gene: 11. This CDR3 has 15 residues. The CDR3 protein is CASRGGGQGLDEQFF. DNA of the CDR3: TGTGCCAGCAGGGGTGGGGGACAGGGTTTGGATGAGCAGTTCTTC.

The chain recombines TRBV7-2 with TRBJ2-5; perhaps TRBD1 as D (6 bases). The CDR3 extends over 12 amino acids. Deletions cut 6 bases from V and 4 bases from J, with 9 bases between. CDR1 is SGHTA, CDR2 FQGNSA, per germline. In nucleotides, the CDR3 is TGTGCCAGCAGACGGACAGCAGAGACCCAGTACTTC. This codes for CASRRTAETQYF.

This CDR3 is CASSLSYGRARDEQFF. The CDR3 DNA sequence: TGTGCCAGCAGTTTATCGTACGGGAGGGCCCGAGATGAGCAGTTCTTC. V usage is TRBV27 and J usage is TRBJ2-1, with 8 positions matching TRBD2. The CDR3 is 16 amino acids. Germline CDR1 and CDR2: MNHEY and SMNVEV (reference sequence). The junction had 9 bases not matched to a gene; V was cut back by 0 bases and J by 8 bases.

The CDR3 region has the DNA TGTGCCAGCAGCGTCCTCCCCGGAGCGGGGGTGGGGGATACGCAGTATTTT. It codes for CASSVLPGAGVGDTQYF. The V call is TRBV9, the J call TRBJ2-3; TRBD2 aligns across 8 bases. The V gene's germline CDR1 is SGDLS and CDR2 YYNGEE. The trim removed 2 bases at V and 6 bases at J, leaving 14 bases unmatched. The CDR3 runs to 17 residues.

The table lists this clonotype with a count of one. J is TRBJ1-6 and V is TRBV6-5; 9 nucleotides line up with TRBD1. With 0 bases clipped from V and 6 bases from J, the junction kept 3 bases outside the gene matches. There are 16 residues in the CDR3. Germline V gene sequence: CDR1 MNHEY, CDR2 SVGAGI. The DNA for the CDR3 is TGTGCCAGCAGTTACTCCGCGGACAGGGGTAATTCACCCCTCCACTTT. The encoded protein is CASSYSADRGNSPLHF.

Notes on this clonotype: Just one base apart from a much larger clone, this may be a read error. The rearrangement links TRBV7-2 to TRBJ2-7, with D perhaps matching TRBD1 (7 bases). Germline V lookup: CDR1 SGHTA, CDR2 FQGNSA. V was shortened by 4 bases and J by 1 base, with 17 bases between the two germline ends. CDR3 length equals 16 residues. The CDR3 coding sequence is TGTGCCAGCAGCTCCACAGGGGAGGACAGATCCTACGAGCAGTACTTC. Translating gives CASSSTGEDRSYEQYF.

Points on this clonotype: A much larger clone is a single base away; this may be a read error. The chain combines TRBV20-1 with TRBJ2-5; D is perhaps TRBD2 (5 bases). The germline gives CDR1 DFQATT, CDR2 SNEGSKA (reference sequence). This CDR3 is 10 amino acids long. V lost 3 bases, J lost 11 bases, and 10 bases lay in between. As DNA, the CDR3 is TGCAGTGCTAGCGGGAATGAGCAGTACTTC. Translated: CSASGNEQYF.